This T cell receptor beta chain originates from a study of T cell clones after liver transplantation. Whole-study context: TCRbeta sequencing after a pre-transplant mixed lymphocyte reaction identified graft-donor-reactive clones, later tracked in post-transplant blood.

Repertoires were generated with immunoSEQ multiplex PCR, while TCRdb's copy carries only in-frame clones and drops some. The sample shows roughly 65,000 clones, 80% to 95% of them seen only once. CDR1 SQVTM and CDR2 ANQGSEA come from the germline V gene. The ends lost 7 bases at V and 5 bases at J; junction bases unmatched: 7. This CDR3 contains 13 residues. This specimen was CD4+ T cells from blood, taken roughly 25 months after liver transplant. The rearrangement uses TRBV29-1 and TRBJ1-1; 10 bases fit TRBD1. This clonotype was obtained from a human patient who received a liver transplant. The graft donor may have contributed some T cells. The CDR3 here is CSAGDRGRTEAFF. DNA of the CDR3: TGCAGCGCCGGGGACAGGGGAAGGACTGAAGCTTTCTTT.